The 32 T cell receptor beta chains listed next were all sequenced from one sample in a study of cytomegalovirus exposure and HLA in healthy donors. The study ran its PCR with 60 Vbeta and 13 Jbeta primers. Assay used: immunoSEQ multiplex PCR; TCRdb lists only in-frame clones, some missing. This table holds approximately 100,000 clones, 71% found once. Sequencing was performed on PBMCs. These receptor sequences come from a female donor in good health and CMV-seronegative.

The V gene is TRBV19, the J gene TRBJ2-3; 9 positions agree with TRBD2. With V trimmed by 3 bases and J by 4 bases, 8 bases remained unmatched. The CDR3 covers 16 residues. CDR1 is LNHDA and CDR2 is SQIVND in the germline V gene (reference sequence). The CDR3 region is CASSMVWTSAADTQYF. DNA of the CDR3: TGTGCCAGTAGTATGGTCTGGACTAGCGCCGCAGATACGCAGTATTTT.

The chain has TRBV18 and TRBJ1-5, with 11 positions matching TRBD1. Germline V gene lookup returns CDR1 KGHSH and CDR2 LQKENI. The CDR3 consists of 17 residues. V trimming: 6 bases; J trimming: 5 bases; junction bases outside the gene matches: 12. The CDR3 coding sequence is TGTGCCAGCTCCCGGACAGGGGGCTTGCCGTTCGATCAGCCCCAGCATTTT. Its translation: CASSRTGGLPFDQPQHF. Filled out from reference TRBV18 and TRBJ1-5, the complete variable domain reads NAGVMQNPRHLVRRRGQEARLRCSPMKGHSHVYWYRQLPEEGLKFMVYLQKENIIDESGMPKERFSAEFPKEGPSILRIQQVVRGDSAAYFCASSRTGGLPFDQPQHFGDGTRLSIL.

This rearrangement joins TRBV11-3 to TRBJ1-5; 10 bases line up with TRBD1. This CDR3 has 15 residues. Germline loops: CDR1 SGHNT, CDR2 YENEEA. Trimming removed 4 bases from V and 3 bases from J; junction bases left unmatched: 3. The CDR3 DNA reads TGTGCCAGCAGCTCCGGGACAGGGGCCAATCAGCCCCAGCATTTT. Protein product: CASSSGTGANQPQHF. Looking up the rest from reference TRBV11-3 and TRBJ1-5 gives the full variable domain: EAGVVQSPRYKIIEKKQPVAFWCNPISGHNTLYWYLQNLGQGPELLIRYENEEAVDDSQLPKDRFSAERLKGVDSTLKIQPAELGDSAVYLCASSSGTGANQPQHFGDGTRLSIL.

This sequence joins TRBV28 and TRBJ2-4; the D gene is possibly TRBD2 (6 bases). The CDR3 has 13 amino acids. CDR1 and CDR2 (germline): MDHEN, SYDVKM. Trimming took 2 bases from V and 6 from J, leaving 8 bases between them. The CDR3 bases are TGTGCCAGCAGTTTAGGGGGGAGAAACATTCAGTACTTC. As protein: CASSLGGRNIQYF.

The chain is built from TRBV7-2 and TRBJ2-1; perhaps TRBD2 as D (6 bases). This CDR3 comprises 16 residues. V lost 5 bases, J lost 9 bases, and 23 bases lay in between. Germline V CDR1 and CDR2: SGHTA, FQGNSA. The CDR3 loop reads CASSQPGWRLEVEQFF. CDR3 sequence (DNA): TGTGCCAGCAGCCAACCAGGGTGGAGACTAGAGGTTGAGCAGTTCTTC.

The chain recombines TRBV7-9 with TRBJ2-6; D call uncertain. This CDR3 has 14 amino acids. Trimming cost V 5 bases and J 4 bases, with 9 bases left between them. CDR1 is SEHNR, CDR2 FQNEAQ, per germline (reference sequence). The CDR3 protein is CASSPLSGANVLTF. The CDR3 nucleotides read TGTGCCAGCAGCCCACTATCCGGGGCCAACGTCCTGACTTTC.

This clone has at least ten counts. The chain uses TRBV5-1 and TRBJ1-1; tentative D call: TRBD1 (5 bases). Germline V gene sequence: CDR1 SGHRS, CDR2 YFSETQ. V was trimmed by 2 bases and J by 5 bases, leaving 13 bases between them. This CDR3 contains 14 residues. The CDR3 is CASSFQGGDTEAFF. Here the CDR3 DNA reads TGCGCCAGCAGCTTTCAGGGAGGGGATACTGAAGCTTTCTTT.

Ten or more counts support this clone. The chain links TRBV19 to TRBJ2-1; 7 bases are shared with TRBD1. The J segment lost 0 bases and the V segment lost 6 bases, leaving 5 bases of the junction unmatched. Looked up from germline, CDR1 is LNHDA and CDR2 is SQIVND (reference sequence). The CDR3 totals 15 residues. The CDR3 loop is CASRADRSSYNEQFF. The CDR3 DNA reads TGTGCCAGTAGAGCGGACAGGAGCTCCTACAATGAGCAGTTCTTC.

This chain joins TRBV7-9 and TRBJ2-7; TRBD1 aligns across 7 bases. V shed 2 bases and J 6 bases; nucleotides not matched to a gene: 10. The CDR3 is made up of 15 amino acids. Germline values: CDR1 SEHNR, CDR2 FQNEAQ (reference sequence). In nucleotides, the CDR3 is TGTGCCAGCAGCTTAAGCTCGTGGACAGGCGGCGAGCAGTACTTC. Protein sequence: CASSLSSWTGGEQYF.

The V call is TRBV5-1, the J call TRBJ2-3, with a possible D match to TRBD2 (5 bases). Per germline, CDR1 SGHRS and CDR2 YFSETQ. V lost 2 bases and J lost 5, with 15 bases in between. The CDR3 length is 15 residues. The CDR3 DNA follows: TGCGCCAGCAGCTTTCAAAGCGGTGATATAGATACGCAGTATTTT. Amino acid sequence: CASSFQSGDIDTQYF.

This clone was found a few times. The V gene is TRBV5-5, the J gene TRBJ2-7; D is perhaps TRBD1 (5 bases). Germline values: CDR1 SGHKS, CDR2 YYEKEE (reference sequence). Trimming stripped 0 bases from V and 11 bases from J, with 18 bases between. The length of the CDR3 is 14 residues. CDR3 bases: TGTGCCAGCAGCTTGGCCACACAGGAGAGCCTCGAGTACTTC. Translating it yields CASSLATQESLEYF. Together with reference TRBV5-5 and TRBJ2-7, the CDR3 gives the full variable domain: DAGVTQSPTHLIKTRGQQVTLRCSPISGHKSVSWYQQVLGQGPQFIFQYYEKEERGRGNFPDRFSARQFPNYSSELNVNALLLGDSALYLCASSLATQESLEYFGPGTRLTVT.

A single count supports this clone. This chain joins TRBV7-9 and TRBJ2-7; D gene uncertain. This CDR3 region has 17 residues. CDR1 and CDR2 (germline): SEHNR, FQNEAQ (reference sequence). Trimming left V 1 base short and J 0 bases short, with 16 bases between. The CDR3 sequence is CASSLDPKSLYSYEQYF. DNA of the CDR3: TGTGCCAGCAGCTTAGATCCCAAGAGTCTGTACTCCTACGAGCAGTACTTC.

This chain uses TRBV21-1 with TRBJ1-1; TRBD1, as called in the table, went unchecked against the DNA. TRBV21-1 is a recognized pseudogene. This CDR3 has 18 residues. In nucleotides, the CDR3 is TGTGCCAGCAGCAATTGGGGCTCTCAAGTGGACAGACCCCGGGAAGGTTTCTTT. Amino acid sequence: CASSNWGSQVDRPREGFF.

The gene calls are TRBV28 and TRBJ1-1, with TRBD1 identical over 9 bases. CDR1 MDHEN and CDR2 SYDVKM come from the germline V gene. The CDR3 covers 16 residues. V gave up 5 bases and J gave up 4 bases; unmatched junction bases: 11. The CDR3 DNA sequence: TGTGCCAGCAGTACCCTCTACAGGGGGCATAGCACTGAAGCTTTCTTT. This gives the protein CASSTLYRGHSTEAFF.

V is TRBV6-5 and J is TRBJ1-2, with D tentatively TRBD1 (6 bases). Germline CDR1 and CDR2: MNHEY and SVGAGI. There are 15 residues in the CDR3. V was shortened by 6 bases and J by 6 bases, with 20 bases between the two germline ends. This CDR3 is CASRSQGSPLHGYTF. The DNA of the CDR3 is TGTGCCAGCAGATCCCAGGGGTCCCCCCTTCATGGCTACACCTTC.

The genes are TRBV14 and TRBJ2-2; TRBD1 agrees at 7 bases. CDR1 SGHDN and CDR2 FVKESK come from the germline V gene. The CDR3 length is 15 residues. After removal of 4 bases from V and 7 bases from J, the junction contained 9 bases not matched to a gene. The CDR3 DNA is TGTGCCAGCAGCCCACGGGACAGTCGAGGCGGGGAGCTGTTTTTT. It yields the protein CASSPRDSRGGELFF.

J is TRBJ2-1 and V is TRBV6-6; TRBD2 aligns across 10 bases. The CDR3 is made up of 16 amino acids. The germline CDR1 and CDR2 sequences are MNHNY and SVGAGI (reference sequence). V shed 5 bases and J 7 bases; nucleotides not matched to a gene: 11. The CDR3 region is CASSPPASGSRNEQFF. CDR3 DNA: TGTGCCAGCAGTCCCCCGGCTAGCGGGAGTAGGAATGAGCAGTTCTTC.

The chain employs TRBV29-1 and TRBJ1-4; perhaps TRBD1 as D (6 bases). CDR1 is SQVTM, CDR2 ANQGSEA, per germline. This CDR3 contains 15 residues. V was shortened by 4 bases and J by 5 bases, with 17 bases between the two germline ends. CDR3: CSVGARGLGNEKLFF. The CDR3 DNA is TGCAGCGTTGGTGCCAGGGGCTTGGGAAATGAAAAACTGTTTTTT.

The rearrangement uses TRBV11-3 and TRBJ2-7, with 9 bases matching TRBD1. Germline V gene lookup returns CDR1 SGHNT and CDR2 YENEEA. This CDR3 contains 15 residues. V was clipped by 4 bases and J by 3 bases; unmatched bases: 7. The CDR3 is CASSSPGQGIYEQYF. The CDR3 bases are TGTGCCAGCAGCTCGCCGGGACAGGGAATCTACGAGCAGTACTTC.

This clone has a handful of counts. CDR3 coding DNA: TGTGCCAGCAGTTCAACAGGGGCCAACGTCCTGACTTTC. It translates to CASSSTGANVLTF. The V call is TRBV6-6, the J call TRBJ2-6; D call uncertain. In germline, CDR1 is MNHNY, CDR2 SVGAGI (reference sequence). The V end lost 4 bases, the J end lost 4 bases, and 5 bases lay between the germline ends. This CDR3 has 13 amino acids.

The chain recombines TRBV27 with TRBJ1-3, with D uncertain. Germline-derived CDR1 and CDR2 are MNHEY and SMNVEV (reference sequence). Trimming took off 0 bases at V and 4 bases at J, with 13 bases between the two ends. The CDR3 is made up of 16 amino acids. CDR3 residues: CASSLSPPRQGNTIYF. The CDR3, as DNA: TGTGCCAGCAGTTTATCGCCGCCGCGACAAGGAAACACCATATATTTT.

This clone was seen just once. The CDR3 DNA reads TGTGCCAGCACCGTAGAGCGGGGCTCCTACGAGCAGTACTTC. It specifies CASTVERGSYEQYF. The chain couples TRBV6-1 to TRBJ2-7, with 7 bases fitting TRBD2. V gave up 7 bases and J gave up 0 bases; unmatched junction bases: 6. This CDR3 has 14 residues. Germline V gene data show CDR1 as MNHNS and CDR2 as SASEGT.

This chain connects TRBV19 to TRBJ2-2; 7 bases match TRBD2. Germline CDR1 is LNHDA and CDR2 is SQIVND (reference sequence). CDR3 size: 14 residues. V dropped 8 bases and J dropped 0; count of bases not matched to a gene: 3. This CDR3 reads CASHSGTNTGELFF. CDR3 sequence (DNA): TGTGCCAGTCACAGCGGGACGAACACCGGGGAGCTGTTTTTT. Variable domain in full (rest from reference TRBV19 and TRBJ2-2): DGGITQSPKYLFRKEGQNVTLSCEQNLNHDAMYWYRQDPGQGLRLIYYSQIVNDFQKGDIAEGYSVSREKKESFPLTVTSAQKNPTAFYLCASHSGTNTGELFFGEGSRLTVL.

V and J are TRBV28 and TRBJ2-3, with 7 positions matching TRBD1. With V trimmed by 6 bases and J by 1 base, 7 bases remained unmatched. The CDR3 is 15 amino acids. Germline V CDR1 and CDR2: MDHEN, SYDVKM. CDR3: CASSDRVSGTDTQYF. CDR3 DNA sequence: TGTGCCAGCAGCGACAGGGTGAGTGGCACAGATACGCAGTATTTT.

This clone was picked up a small number of times. The chain has TRBV4-1 and TRBJ1-5; weak D call: TRBD1 (6 bases). The CDR3 is 13 amino acids. Trimming shortened V by 0 bases and J by 9 bases, and 9 bases separated the two germline ends. Germline V gene data show CDR1 as MGHRA and CDR2 as YSYEKL. CDR3 amino acids: CASSQDQGLPQHF. CDR3 coding DNA: TGCGCCAGCAGCCAAGATCAGGGGTTGCCCCAGCATTTT.

In its sample, this clone was seen a few times. This chain joins TRBV2 and TRBJ1-2, with 7 positions matching TRBD1. The junction had 17 bases not matched to a gene; V was cut back by 6 bases and J by 7 bases. Germline V CDR1 and CDR2: SNHLY, FYNNEI. The CDR3 runs 16 residues. CDR3 in DNA: TGTGCCAGCAGGGGTGACAGGGAAAGGGCGGTTGGTGGCTACACCTTC. Protein: CASRGDRERAVGGYTF.

A word on this clone: Other DNA sequences in this sample translate to the same CDR3. The rearrangement uses TRBV11-2 and TRBJ2-1, with TRBD2 identical over 10 bases. The germline gives CDR1 SGHAT, CDR2 FQNNGV. The CDR3 loop spans 14 amino acids. The V gene end was trimmed by 5 bases and the J gene end by 7 bases; junction bases not matched to a gene: 5. The DNA of the CDR3 is TGTGCCAGCAGCCTCGGACTAGCGGTAAATGAGCAGTTCTTC. Amino acid sequence: CASSLGLAVNEQFF.

The chain uses TRBV29-1 and TRBJ1-2, with D unclear. Trimming took off 4 bases at V and 3 bases at J, with 12 bases between the two ends. The CDR3 is 13 amino acids. Per the germline V gene, CDR1 is SQVTM and CDR2 is ANQGSEA. The CDR3 region has the DNA TGCAGCGTTGCCCCTCTACTAGACTATGGCTACACCTTC. Protein sequence: CSVAPLLDYGYTF.

The chain is built from TRBV9 and TRBJ1-3; perhaps TRBD1 as D (6 bases). The V gene lost 3 bases and the J gene lost 0 bases, with 10 bases spanning the gap. This CDR3 comprises 15 residues. Germline CDR1 SGDLS, CDR2 YYNGEE. Here the CDR3 reads CASSDTGSSGNTIYF. Written as DNA, the CDR3 is TGTGCCAGCAGCGATACAGGGAGCTCTGGAAACACCATATATTTT.

The V and J genes are TRBV15 and TRBJ1-2, with TRBD1 identical over 9 bases. This CDR3 is built from 16 residues. CDR1 is LNHNV, CDR2 YYDKDF, per germline (reference sequence). V lost 1 base, J lost 7 bases, and 10 bases stayed unmatched. CDR3 nucleotide sequence: TGTGCCACCAGCAGAGTCGGCACTACAGGGGGCTCTGGCTACACCTTC. As protein: CATSRVGTTGGSGYTF.

This clone was found a few times. The chain has TRBV5-1 and TRBJ2-7, with D perhaps TRBD1 (5 bases). The V and J ends lost 0 bases and 0 bases respectively, with 13 bases between them. The germline V gene has CDR1 SGHRS and CDR2 YFSETQ. CDR3 length: 16 residues. The DNA of the CDR3 is TGCGCCAGCAGCTTGGGTAGGGGTTTCAACTCCTACGAGCAGTACTTC. Translation: CASSLGRGFNSYEQYF. The full variable domain, its missing parts supplied by reference TRBV5-1 and TRBJ2-7, is KAGVTQTPRYLIKTRGQQVTLSCSPISGHRSVSWYQQTPGQGLQFLFEYFSETQRNKGNFPGRFSGRQFSNSRSEMNVSTLELGDSALYLCASSLGRGFNSYEQYFGPGTRLTVT.

This clone was counted only a few times. J is TRBJ2-7 and V is TRBV11-1; 9 bases are a match to TRBD2. Looked up from germline, CDR1 is SGHAT and CDR2 is FQDESV (reference sequence). CDR3 length: 15 amino acids. V dropped 1 base and J dropped 3; count of bases not matched to a gene: 4. CDR3 loop: CASSLGLAGSYEQYF. The CDR3 DNA sequence: TGTGCCAGCAGCTTAGGGCTAGCGGGAAGCTACGAGCAGTACTTC.